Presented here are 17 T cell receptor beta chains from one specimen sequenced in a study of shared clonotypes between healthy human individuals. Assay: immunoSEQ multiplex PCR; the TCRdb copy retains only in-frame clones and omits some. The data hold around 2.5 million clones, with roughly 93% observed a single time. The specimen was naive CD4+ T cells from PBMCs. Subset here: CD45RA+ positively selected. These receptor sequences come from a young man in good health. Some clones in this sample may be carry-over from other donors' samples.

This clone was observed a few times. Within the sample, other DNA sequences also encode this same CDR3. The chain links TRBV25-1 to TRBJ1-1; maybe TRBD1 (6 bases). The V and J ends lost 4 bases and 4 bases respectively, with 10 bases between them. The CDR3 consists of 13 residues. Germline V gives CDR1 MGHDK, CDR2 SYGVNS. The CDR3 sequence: CASSGRGGTEAFF. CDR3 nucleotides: TGTGCCAGCAGTGGTAGAGGGGGCACTGAAGCTTTCTTT.

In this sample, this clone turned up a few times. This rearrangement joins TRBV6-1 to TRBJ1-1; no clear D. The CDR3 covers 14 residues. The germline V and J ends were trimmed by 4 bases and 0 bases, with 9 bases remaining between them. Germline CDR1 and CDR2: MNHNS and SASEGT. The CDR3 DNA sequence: TGTGCCAGCAGTGTCAGGCGGGTGAACACTGAAGCTTTCTTT. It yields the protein CASSVRRVNTEAFF.

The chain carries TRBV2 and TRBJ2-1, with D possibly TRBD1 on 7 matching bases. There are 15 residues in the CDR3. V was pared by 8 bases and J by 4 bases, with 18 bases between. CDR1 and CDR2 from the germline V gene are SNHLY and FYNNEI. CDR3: CASQGGPTSYNEQFF. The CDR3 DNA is TGTGCCAGCCAGGGGGGTCCCACCTCTTACAATGAGCAGTTCTTC. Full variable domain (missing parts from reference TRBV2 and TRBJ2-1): EPEVTQTPSHQVTQMGQEVILRCVPISNHLYFYWYRQILGQKVEFLVSFYNNEISEKSEIFDDQFSVERPDGSNFTLKIRSTKLEDSAMYFCASQGGPTSYNEQFFGPGTRLTVL.

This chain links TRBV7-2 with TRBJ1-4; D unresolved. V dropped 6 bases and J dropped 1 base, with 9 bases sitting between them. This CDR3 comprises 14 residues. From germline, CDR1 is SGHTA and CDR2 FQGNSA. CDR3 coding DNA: TGTGCCAGCAGGAACGGACTAACTAATGAAAAACTGTTTTTT. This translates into CASRNGLTNEKLFF.

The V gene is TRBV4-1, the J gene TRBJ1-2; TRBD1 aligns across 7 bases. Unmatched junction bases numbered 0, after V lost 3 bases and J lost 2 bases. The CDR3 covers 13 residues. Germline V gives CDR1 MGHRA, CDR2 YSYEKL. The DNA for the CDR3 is TGCGCCAGCAGCCAGGGACAGAACTATGGCTACACCTTC. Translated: CASSQGQNYGYTF.

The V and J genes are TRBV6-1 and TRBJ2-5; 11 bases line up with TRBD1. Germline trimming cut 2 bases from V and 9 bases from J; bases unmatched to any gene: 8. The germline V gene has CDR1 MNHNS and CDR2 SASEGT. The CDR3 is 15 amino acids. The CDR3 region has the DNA TGTGCCAGCAGTGAATTTACAGGGACAGGGGGTCCCCAGTACTTC. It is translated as CASSEFTGTGGPQYF.

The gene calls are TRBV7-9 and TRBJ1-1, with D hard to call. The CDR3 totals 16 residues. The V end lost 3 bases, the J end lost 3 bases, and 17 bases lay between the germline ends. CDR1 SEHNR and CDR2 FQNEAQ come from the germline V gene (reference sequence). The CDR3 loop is CASSFSTSGGYTEAFF. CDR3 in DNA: TGTGCCAGCAGCTTTAGCACCTCCGGTGGATACACTGAAGCTTTCTTT.

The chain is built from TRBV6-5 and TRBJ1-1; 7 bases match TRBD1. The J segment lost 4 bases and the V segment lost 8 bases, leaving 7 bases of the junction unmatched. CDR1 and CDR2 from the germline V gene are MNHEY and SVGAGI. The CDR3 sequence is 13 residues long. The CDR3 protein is CASARQGPTEAFF. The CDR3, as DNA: TGTGCCAGCGCTCGACAGGGCCCCACTGAAGCTTTCTTT.

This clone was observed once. The CDR3 sequence: CASSGPTRWITQYF. As DNA, the CDR3 is TGTGCCAGCAGTGGGCCTACACGATGGATTACGCAGTATTTT. The rearrangement joins TRBV7-6 to TRBJ2-3, with D unclear. Germline loops: CDR1 SGHVS, CDR2 FNYEAQ. V was cut by 6 bases and J by 8 bases, with 18 bases left in between. The length of the CDR3 is 14 residues.

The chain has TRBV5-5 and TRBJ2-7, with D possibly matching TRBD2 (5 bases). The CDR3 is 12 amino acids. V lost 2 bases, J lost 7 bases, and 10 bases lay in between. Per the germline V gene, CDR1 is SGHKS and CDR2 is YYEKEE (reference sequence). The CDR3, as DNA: TGTGCCAGCAGCTTAATATCGGGGGAGCAGTACTTC. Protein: CASSLISGEQYF.

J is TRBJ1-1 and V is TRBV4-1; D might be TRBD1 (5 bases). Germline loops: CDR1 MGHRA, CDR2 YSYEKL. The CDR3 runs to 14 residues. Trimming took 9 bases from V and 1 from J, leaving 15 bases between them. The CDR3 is CASRREGSNTEAFF. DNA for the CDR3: TGCGCCAGTCGGCGGGAGGGGTCGAACACTGAAGCTTTCTTT.

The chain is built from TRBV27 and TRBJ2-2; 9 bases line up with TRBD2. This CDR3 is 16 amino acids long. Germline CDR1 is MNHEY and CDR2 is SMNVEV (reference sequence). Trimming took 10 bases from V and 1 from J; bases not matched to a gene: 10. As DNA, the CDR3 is TGTGCCACCACCGGCGGGAGGGCTGAGAACACCGGGGAGCTGTTTTTT. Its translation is CATTGGRAENTGELFF.

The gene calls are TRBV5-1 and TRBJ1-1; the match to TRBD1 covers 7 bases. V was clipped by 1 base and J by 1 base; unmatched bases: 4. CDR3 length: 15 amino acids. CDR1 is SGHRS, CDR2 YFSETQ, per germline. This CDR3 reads CASSLPGQQNTEAFF. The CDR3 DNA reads TGCGCCAGCAGCTTGCCGGGACAGCAGAACACTGAAGCTTTCTTT.

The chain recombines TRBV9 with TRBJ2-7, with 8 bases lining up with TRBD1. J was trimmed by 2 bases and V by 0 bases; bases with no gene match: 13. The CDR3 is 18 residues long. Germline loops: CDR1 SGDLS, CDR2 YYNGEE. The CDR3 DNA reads TGTGCCAGCAGCGTAGGGGACGCCAGACAGGGGACCCCCTACGAGCAGTACTTC. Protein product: CASSVGDARQGTPYEQYF.

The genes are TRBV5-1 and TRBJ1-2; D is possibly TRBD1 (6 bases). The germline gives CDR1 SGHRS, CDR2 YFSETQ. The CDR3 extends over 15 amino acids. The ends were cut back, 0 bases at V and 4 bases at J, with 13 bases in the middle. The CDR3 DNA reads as TGCGCCAGCAGCTTGGCGGAGGGGGTGGGCTATGGCTACACCTTC. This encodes CASSLAEGVGYGYTF.

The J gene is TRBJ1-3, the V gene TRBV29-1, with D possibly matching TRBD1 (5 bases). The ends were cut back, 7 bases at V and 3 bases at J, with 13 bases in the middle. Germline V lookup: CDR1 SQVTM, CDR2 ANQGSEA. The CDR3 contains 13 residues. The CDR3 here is CSARRGDGNTIYF. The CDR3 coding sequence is TGCAGCGCCCGACGGGGGGATGGAAACACCATATATTTT. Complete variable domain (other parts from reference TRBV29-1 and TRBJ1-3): SAVISQKPSRDICQRGTSLTIQCQVDSQVTMMFWYRQQPGQSLTLIATANQGSEATYESGFVIDKFPISRPNLTFSTLTVSNMSPEDSSIYLCSARRGDGNTIYFGEGSWLTVV.

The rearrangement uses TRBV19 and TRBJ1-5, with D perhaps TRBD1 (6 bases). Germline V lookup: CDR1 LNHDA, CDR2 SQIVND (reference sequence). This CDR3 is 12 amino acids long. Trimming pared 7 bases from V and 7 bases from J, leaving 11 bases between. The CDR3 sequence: CASNRAQQPQHF. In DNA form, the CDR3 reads TGTGCCAGTAACAGGGCACAACAGCCCCAGCATTTT.